The 10 T cell receptor beta chains given below trace back to one sample, sequenced in a study of T cell repertoires in cytomegalovirus infection. Antigens of these TCRs are unknown. One entry per CDR3 protein results from TCRdb running MiXCR on the reads. The sample has approximately 990,000 distinct CDR3 sequences; roughly 31% are singletons. The sample was cultured CD8+ T cells from PBMCs, taken from culture after CMV antigen stimulation. The receptor set was obtained from a human donor in good health (CMV status not recorded). Some clones in this sample may be carry-over from other donors' samples.

The table lists this clonotype with a few counts. J is TRBJ1-5 and V is TRBV19, with D maybe TRBD1 (6 bases). Trimming took off 3 bases at V and 4 bases at J, with 13 bases between the two ends. CDR3 length equals 15 residues. Per the germline V gene, CDR1 is LNHDA and CDR2 is SQIVND (reference sequence). CDR3 DNA: TGTGCCAGTAGTATCGACAGGAGAGGGAATCAGCCCCAGCATTTT. This sequence encodes CASSIDRRGNQPQHF.

In its sample, this clonotype was seen many times. The rearrangement uses TRBV7-2 and TRBJ2-2; TRBD2 matches 11 bases. In germline, CDR1 is SGHTA, CDR2 FQGNSA. The CDR3 has 19 residues. Trimming removed 2 bases from V and 0 bases from J; junction bases left unmatched: 8. CDR3 amino acids: CASSLFGLAGGANTGELFF. The CDR3, as DNA: TGTGCCAGCAGCTTATTTGGGCTAGCGGGGGGCGCGAACACCGGGGAGCTGTTTTTT.

This clonotype was observed many times. This chain joins TRBV19 and TRBJ2-1; TRBD1 or TRBD2 may be the D gene (6 bases each). With 10 bases removed from V and 7 bases from J, the gap between germline ends came to 26 bases. This CDR3 is 16 amino acids long. The V gene's germline CDR1 is LNHDA and CDR2 SQIVND (reference sequence). The DNA of the CDR3 is TGTGCCACCCTAAAGGGGTCGCGACAGGCGGGAAATGAGCAGTTCTTC. Its protein product is CATLKGSRQAGNEQFF. Combining the CDR3 with reference TRBV19 and TRBJ2-1 gives the whole variable domain DGGITQSPKYLFRKEGQNVTLSCEQNLNHDAMYWYRQDPGQGLRLIYYSQIVNDFQKGDIAEGYSVSREKKESFPLTVTSAQKNPTAFYLCATLKGSRQAGNEQFFGPGTRLTVL.

This clonotype was seen more than once but under ten times. This rearrangement joins TRBV6-5 to TRBJ2-7, with TRBD1 identical over 8 bases. This CDR3 has 14 residues. Germline CDR1 and CDR2: MNHEY and SVGAGI. The V segment lost 4 bases and the J segment 4 bases; nucleotides outside the gene matches: 6. CDR3 sequence reads: CASSFRDRFYEQYF. The CDR3 DNA follows: TGTGCCAGCAGTTTCCGGGACAGGTTTTACGAGCAGTACTTC.

This clonotype was detected ten times or more. The V call is TRBV7-2, the J call TRBJ2-1; D gene ambiguous. This CDR3 has 12 residues. The V end lost 1 base, the J end lost 7 bases, and 5 bases lay between the germline ends. The V gene's germline CDR1 is SGHTA and CDR2 FQGNSA. The CDR3 spells CASSLDRNEQFF. Written as DNA, the CDR3 is TGTGCCAGCAGCTTAGATCGTAATGAGCAGTTCTTC.

The rearrangement joins TRBV6-1 to TRBJ2-5, with D tentatively TRBD1 (6 bases). Per germline, CDR1 MNHNS and CDR2 SASEGT. The CDR3 totals 15 residues. The V gene lost 5 bases and the J gene lost 2 bases, with 15 bases spanning the gap. This CDR3 is CASSPRRGYQETQYF. CDR3 DNA sequence: TGTGCCAGCAGTCCCCGTAGGGGGTATCAAGAGACCCAGTACTTC.

Concerning this clonotype: Germline and junction disagree at one end, which may indicate a read error. The rearrangement uses TRBV6-1 and TRBJ1-5; D is unresolved. This CDR3 comprises 12 residues. CDR1 is MNHNS, CDR2 SASEGT, per germline. The CDR3 loop is CAGSEGGQPQHF. The CDR3 DNA sequence: TGTGCCGGCAGTGAAGGAGGTCAGCCCCAGCATTTT.

The gene calls are TRBV7-8 and TRBJ2-2; maybe TRBD1 (5 bases). V lost 6 bases to trimming and J lost 4 bases, with 15 bases between them. Germline loops: CDR1 SGHVS, CDR2 FQNEAQ. The CDR3 covers 15 residues. The CDR3 region has the DNA TGTGCCAGCAGTTTTGCAGGGATCGGCACCGGGGAGCTGTTTTTT. It encodes CASSFAGIGTGELFF.

This clonotype was seen ten or more times. The rearrangement joins TRBV7-9 to TRBJ2-1; D may match TRBD1 or TRBD2 (5 bases each). Germline values: CDR1 SEHNR, CDR2 FQNEAQ (reference sequence). V lost 0 bases, J lost 6 bases, and 15 bases lay in between. The CDR3 length is 16 residues. CDR3 DNA: TGTGCCAGCAGCTTAGCGTGGGACGTCAGAGGCAATGAGCAGTTCTTC. It yields the protein CASSLAWDVRGNEQFF.

The rearrangement links TRBV7-6 to TRBJ1-1; unclear D gene. V lost 5 bases to trimming and J lost 4 bases, with 17 bases between them. This CDR3 has 15 amino acids. Looked up from germline, CDR1 is SGHVS and CDR2 is FNYEAQ. CDR3 residues: CASSQDGSSVTEAFF. The CDR3 bases are TGTGCCAGCAGCCAGGACGGTTCGTCGGTCACTGAAGCTTTCTTT.